These T cell receptor beta chains were read from a single sample in a study of T cell repertoires in ileal Crohn's disease. The repertoire was sequenced with immunoSEQ multiplex PCR; TCRdb's copy has only in-frame clones and lacks some. The data hold roughly 6,800 clones, with approximately 80% observed a single time. The sample comprised ileal tissue. Receptor source: an adult with Crohn's disease. Each CDR3 is given without its conserved first and last residue. Each record gives: CDR3 protein, J gene, V gene.

AWQQGTYGYT TRBJ1-2 TRBV30
ASSQTGSGYGYT TRBJ1-2 TRBV6-5
ASLTSGRPYEQY TRBJ2-7 TRBV6-1
ASSPIRESATQY TRBJ2-3 TRBV11-2
ASIQTGNYGYT TRBJ1-2 TRBV10-1
ASLERAGTGSFYEQY - TRBV27
ASSYDRGRWETQY TRBJ2-5 TRBV7-9
ASSSSGISEEQPQH TRBJ1-5 TRBV19
ASSGWDRGQFSPLH TRBJ1-6 TRBV11-2
ASSQETTGRVNTEAF TRBJ1-1 TRBV4-1
ASRPTSGRVYEQY TRBJ2-7 TRBV6-5
ASSEVGGAQF TRBJ2-1 TRBV2
ASSVDRHGYT TRBJ1-2 TRBV5-1
ASRRQGNNYGYT TRBJ1-2 TRBV2
ASSYAAGYYEQY - TRBV6-5
ASSSSGASEAF TRBJ1-1 TRBV18
ASSLPPTSVSTDTQY TRBJ2-3 TRBV28
ASSARGQGNQPQH TRBJ1-5 TRBV19
ASSQGQGEKLF TRBJ1-4 TRBV18
ASSYGGGRIEQY TRBJ2-7 TRBV5-1
ASSMQGGYEQY TRBJ2-7 TRBV19
ASSYLGRTEAF TRBJ1-1 TRBV6-5
AWKGVNTEAF TRBJ1-1 TRBV30
ASSLNAGSYNEQF TRBJ2-1 TRBV5-1
ASSLGGWSGNTIY TRBJ1-3 TRBV28
ARSFPGLDYEQY TRBJ2-7 TRBV7-5
ASSIGASPNTEAF TRBJ1-1 TRBV19
ASRDNGGFSGNTIY TRBJ1-3 TRBV19
ASSQGGPQETQY TRBJ2-5 TRBV4-1
ASSQVSGSTDTQY TRBJ2-3 TRBV4-1
ASSITGWSGNTIY TRBJ1-3 TRBV19
ASSGGGGDQPQH TRBJ1-5 TRBV27
ASRLTSGSTYEQY - TRBV19
ASSQQTGIYGYT TRBJ1-2 TRBV4-2
ASSPGGHNSPLH TRBJ1-6 TRBV2
ASSSGQGSGNTIY TRBJ1-3 TRBV5-1
ASRGLSSTDTQY TRBJ2-3 TRBV27
ASSTSGSETQY TRBJ2-5 TRBV13
SVGHNYEQY TRBJ2-7 TRBV29-1
ASKSRDRSLYGYT TRBJ1-2 TRBV2
ASSSYDRRSPLH TRBJ1-6 TRBV7-9
ASSLGTGRGATQY TRBJ2-5 TRBV5-1
ASSSADRTYEQY TRBJ2-7 TRBV7-9
AWKGGGGYT TRBJ1-2 TRBV30
ASSPKETQY TRBJ2-5 TRBV7-2
ASSLATAGAVQH TRBJ1-5 TRBV11-2
SARYGVEQY TRBJ2-7 TRBV20-1
ASRGQGVWSTEAF TRBJ1-1 TRBV19
ASRAGLAGYEQY TRBJ2-7 TRBV2
ASRETERLQETQY TRBJ2-5 TRBV2